The present entry profiles one TCR beta chain with its context. Its antigen is still unknown. These data come from a study of human T cells and chemical hapten exposure. Time point given: patch test 1, 2 weeks after DPC sensitization. Noted treatment: therapeutic diphenylcyclopropenone sensitization with weekly scalp DPC. The library attached unique molecular identifiers to individual cDNA molecules. TCRdb reanalysed the RACE reads using MiXCR and keeps one entry per CDR3 protein. The table has 75,000 to 95,000 distinct CDR3 sequences, 12% seen once. Trimming left V 2 bases short and J 2 bases short, with 8 bases between. From germline, CDR1 is SGHRS and CDR2 YFSETQ. CDR3 length equals 13 residues. General observations from the study: Donor immune responses may differ from healthy people's, since all donors had alopecia.

The chain couples TRBV5-1 to TRBJ2-7; D not resolved. The TCR was taken from a woman aged 55-69 years with alopecia areata. Some clones in this sample may be carry-over from other donors' samples. This specimen was whole blood, taken in connection with sensitization to the hapten diphenylcyclopropenone (DPC). The CDR3 bases are TGCGCCAGCAGCTTATCAGCAACCTACGAGCAGTACTTC. Its translation: CASSLSATYEQYF.